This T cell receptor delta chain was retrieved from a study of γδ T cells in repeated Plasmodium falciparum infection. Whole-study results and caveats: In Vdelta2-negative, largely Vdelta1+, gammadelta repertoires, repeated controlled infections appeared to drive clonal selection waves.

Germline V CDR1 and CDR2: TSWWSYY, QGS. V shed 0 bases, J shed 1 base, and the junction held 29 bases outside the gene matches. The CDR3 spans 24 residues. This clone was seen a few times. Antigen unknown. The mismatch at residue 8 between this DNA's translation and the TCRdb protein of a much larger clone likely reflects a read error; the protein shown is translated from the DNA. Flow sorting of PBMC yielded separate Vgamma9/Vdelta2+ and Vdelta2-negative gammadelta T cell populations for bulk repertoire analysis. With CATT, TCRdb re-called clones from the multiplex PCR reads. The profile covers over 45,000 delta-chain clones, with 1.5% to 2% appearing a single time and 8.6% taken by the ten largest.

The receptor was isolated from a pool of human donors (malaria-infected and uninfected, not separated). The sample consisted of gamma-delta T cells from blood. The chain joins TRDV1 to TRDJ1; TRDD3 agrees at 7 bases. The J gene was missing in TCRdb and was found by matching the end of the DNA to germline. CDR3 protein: CALGELEVYLFRGGIHHITDKLIF. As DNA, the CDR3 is TGTGCTCTTGGGGAACTCGAGGTTTACCTGTTCAGAGGTGGGATACACCACATCACCGATAAACTCATCTTT.